Described below is a single T cell receptor (beta chain) sequence and its context. Its cognate antigen has yet to be identified. Nothing much larger sits one base from this clone, and base qualities are not available. The data derive from a study of blood T cell repertoires in COVID-19 (dated by TCRdb to about 2020). Notes on the research overall: Samples covering the acute and convalescent phases of COVID-19 were provided by collaborators in the United States, Italy and Spain. The prospective study material was composed of cDNA or gDNA derived from T cells, B-cell-depleted T cells, or PBMCs. Subjects who had been exposed to COVID-19, were actively infected with it, or had recovered from it provided the deeply sampled blood TCRbeta repertoires that made up the dataset. A freely available public database, intended as a resource for researchers studying the immune response to SARS-CoV-2, is where the repertoires were released. Samples came from the ongoing ImmuneRACE study (first 160 participants) plus 1,254 subjects from 6 global collaborators. Nearly every sample came with metadata listing a de-identified subject ID, COVID-19 status, age in years and sex. Where available, HLA class I and class II types were obtained from metadata supplied by the sample provider rather than from assay-based typing.

TCRbeta CDR3 regions were amplified from genomic DNA using the immunoSEQ Assay, a bias-controlled multiplex PCR. From the authors' description of their analysis: Within the assay, amplification of reference gene primers was used to estimate how many nucleated cells each sample contained. To quantify the absolute abundance of each unique TCRbeta CDR3 rearrangement, sequence reads were collapsed and filtered. For each sample, productive Simpson clonality was calculated as the square root of Simpson's diversity index over productive rearrangements. Imported from immuneACCESS, the table was reduced by TCRdb to in-frame sequences with V and J called. These copies leave out some clones; in studies compared against another copy, an unresolved V gene accounts for under half, and the cause of the remainder is not known. The V and J calls and clone size were taken over from that table, and D and trimming were inferred from the DNA. The sample contains some 410,000 clones, around 87% of them found a single time. Around 0.97% of the sample rests with the top ten.

Participants in the prospective study were aged 18 to 89 years, lived in approximately 26 United States geographic areas, and enrolled through a virtual design. To assign participants to cohorts, the prospective study relied on clinical history that participants themselves reported in a screening survey and a study questionnaire. In the prospective study, whole blood, serum and a nasopharyngeal or oropharyngeal swab were collected from each participant by mobile phlebotomists. Additional blood draws and questionnaires over an approximately 2-month period could optionally be provided by prospective study participants. Blood samples from the prospective study were shipped frozen or at room temperature prior to DNA extraction. The research as a whole found: The quantity of clinical and demographic metadata differed by source and by participant and was supplied without curation.

The germline V gene specifies KGHSH as CDR1 and LQKENI as CDR2. V lost 3 bases and J lost 6 bases, and the count of bases not matched to a germline gene is 14. Its CDR3 holds 18 amino acids, cysteine through phenylalanine. The CDR3 DNA has 54 bases and is translated from base 1. The sample taken for sequencing was PBMCs or T cells enriched from blood (not recorded which). The TCR originated in a woman under 40 with acute COVID-19. The chain is made from TRBV18 and TRBJ2-2, and 9 junction bases match TRBD2. The DNA is as follows: TGTGCCAGCTCACCTTCCAGCGGGGGGCCACGGTCCCCCGGGGAGCTGTTTTTT. It is translated as CASSPSSGGPRSPGELFF. Full variable domain (CDR3 extended with the reference TRBV18 and TRBJ2-2 proteins): NAGVMQNPRHLVRRRGQEARLRCSPMKGHSHVYWYRQLPEEGLKFMVYLQKENIIDESGMPKERFSAEFPKEGPSILRIQQVVRGDSAAYFCASSPSSGGPRSPGELFFGEGSRLTVL.